This T cell receptor beta chain emerged from a study of T cell repertoires in cytomegalovirus infection. About the research overall: The public TCR beta signatures pointed to both CMV infection and matching HLA type.

This clonotype was detected only a few times. Its specificity is unknown. TCRdb called the reads again in MiXCR, with one record for every CDR3 protein. The sample contains 450,000 to 600,000 distinct CDR3 sequences, about 39% of which appear only once. V dropped 6 bases and J dropped 4; count of bases not matched to a gene: 12. The CDR3 contains 15 residues. Sequenced material: cultured PBMCs, taken from culture after CMV antigen stimulation. This receptor was taken from a human donor in good health (CMV status not recorded). Some clones in this sample may be carry-over from other donors' samples. J is TRBJ2-7 and V is TRBV12-3 or TRBV12-4; 7 nucleotides align to TRBD2. CDR3 region: CASSPGVGRAYEQYF. CDR3 coding DNA: TGTGCCAGCAGCCCCGGGGTAGGGAGGGCTTACGAGCAGTACTTC.